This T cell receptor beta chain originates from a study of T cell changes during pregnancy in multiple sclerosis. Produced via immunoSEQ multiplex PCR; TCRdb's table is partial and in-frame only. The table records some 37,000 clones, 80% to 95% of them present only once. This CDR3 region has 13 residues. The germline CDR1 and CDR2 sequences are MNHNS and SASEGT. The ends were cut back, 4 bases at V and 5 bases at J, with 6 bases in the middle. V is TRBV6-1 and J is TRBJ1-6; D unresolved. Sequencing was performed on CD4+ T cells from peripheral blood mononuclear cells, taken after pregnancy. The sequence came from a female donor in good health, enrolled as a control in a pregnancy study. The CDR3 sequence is CASSGLDNSPLHF. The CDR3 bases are TGTGCCAGCAGTGGCTTAGATAATTCACCCCTCCACTTT.